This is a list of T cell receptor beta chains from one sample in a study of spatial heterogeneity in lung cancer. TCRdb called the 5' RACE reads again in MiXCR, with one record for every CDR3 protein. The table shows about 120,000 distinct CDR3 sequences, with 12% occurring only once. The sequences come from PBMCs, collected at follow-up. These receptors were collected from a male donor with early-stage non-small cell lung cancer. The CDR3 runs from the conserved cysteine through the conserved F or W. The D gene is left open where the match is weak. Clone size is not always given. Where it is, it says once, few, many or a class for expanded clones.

CSARDRAAASEQYF TGCAGTGCTAGAGATCGAGCAGCCGCTAGCGAGCAGTACTTC - TRBV20-1 - TRBJ2-7
CASLKPSGGTTSTDTQYF TGTGCCAGCCTAAAACCAAGCGGGGGGACGACTAGCACAGATACGCAGTATTTT few TRBV21-1 - TRBJ2-3
CASSSRQGALLYGYTF TGTGCCAGCAGCTCTCGACAGGGGGCCCTTCTCTATGGCTACACCTTC many TRBV7-2 TRBD1 TRBJ1-2
CASSTLTGEDYGYTF TGTGCCAGCAGTACCCTGACAGGGGAGGACTATGGCTACACCTTC - TRBV27 TRBD1 TRBJ1-2
CASSFGQGRQPQHF TGTGCCAGCAGCTTCGGACAGGGTCGACAGCCCCAGCATTTT few TRBV5-6 TRBD1 TRBJ1-5
CASSLEPVATNEKLFF TGCGCCAGCAGTCTAGAACCTGTTGCAACTAATGAAAAACTGTTTTTT few TRBV4-1 - TRBJ1-4
CASSWDRGTFF TGTGCCAGCAGTTGGGACAGGGGAACTTTCTTT many TRBV28 TRBD1 TRBJ1-1
CASKDPGTSASDTQYF TGTGCCAGCAAAGATCCCGGGACTAGTGCGTCGGATACGCAGTATTTT - TRBV6-2/TRBV6-3 TRBD2 TRBJ2-3
CASSLLSPGGRSPLHF TGTGCCAGCAGTTTACTCAGCCCAGGGGGCCGGTCACCCCTCCACTTT - TRBV12-3/TRBV12-4 TRBD1 TRBJ1-6
CSAWNTEAFF TGCAGTGCCTGGAACACTGAAGCTTTCTTT - TRBV20-1 - TRBJ1-1
CASSLNGYGYTF TGTGCCAGCAGCTTAAATGGCTATGGCTACACCTTC many TRBV7-6 - TRBJ1-2
CASSQILQGASGNTIYF TGTGCCAGCAGCCAAATCTTACAGGGGGCGTCTGGAAACACCATATATTTT - TRBV3-1 TRBD1 TRBJ1-3
CASSYLGGPYEQYF TGTGCCAGCAGTTATCTCGGGGGGCCATACGAGCAGTACTTC - TRBV6-5 - TRBJ2-7
CVSSLFPTDTQYF TGTGTCAGCAGTTTATTCCCCACAGATACGCAGTATTTT - TRBV27 - TRBJ2-3
CASSEVTTGGGYTF TGTGCCAGCAGTGAAGTTACAACAGGCGGCGGCTACACCTTC few TRBV6-1 - TRBJ1-2
CASSLDGSNQPQHF TGTGCCAGCAGCTTAGATGGAAGCAATCAGCCCCAGCATTTT - TRBV11-1 - TRBJ1-5
CSARGFTEAFF TGCAGTGCTAGAGGATTCACTGAAGCTTTCTTT - TRBV20-1 - TRBJ1-1
CSARGQGAGNSPLHF TGCAGTGCTAGAGGACAAGGGGCAGGTAATTCACCCCTCCACTTT - TRBV20-1 - TRBJ1-6
CASSQGSSGGSYNEQFF TGCGCCAGCAGCCAGGGATCTAGCGGGGGTTCCTACAATGAGCAGTTCTTC - TRBV4-1 TRBD2 TRBJ2-1
CASSQAPSDSGANVLTF TGTGCCAGCAGCCAAGCCCCGTCCGACTCTGGGGCCAACGTCCTGACTTTC many TRBV4-2 - TRBJ2-6
CASSTGTDTDTQYF TGTGCCAGCAGCACCGGGACTGACACAGATACGCAGTATTTT - TRBV5-4 - TRBJ2-3
CASSLVQATDTQYF TGCGCCAGCAGCTTGGTGCAGGCCACAGATACGCAGTATTTT many TRBV5-1 - TRBJ2-3
CASSVGAGGTYNEQFF TGCGCCAGCAGCGTTGGGGCAGGGGGCACCTACAATGAGCAGTTCTTC many TRBV5-1 TRBD1 TRBJ2-1
CASSSRKTGTGYEQFF TGTGCCAGCAGTTCCAGAAAAACCGGGACAGGGTACGAGCAGTTCTTC - TRBV27 TRBD1 TRBJ2-1
CASSVGGRTEAFF TGCGCCAGCAGCGTAGGGGGACGCACTGAAGCTTTCTTT - TRBV5-1 - TRBJ1-1
CSVLTGGGETQYF TGCAGCGTCCTCACAGGGGGCGGCGAGACCCAGTACTTC - TRBV29-1 TRBD1 TRBJ2-5
CASSPSTGGNEQFF TGTGCCAGCAGCCCTTCAACAGGGGGTAACGAGCAGTTCTTC - TRBV7-9 TRBD1 TRBJ2-1
CSAREGRPGEAFF TGCAGTGCTAGAGAGGGGCGCCCCGGGGAAGCTTTCTTT many TRBV20-1 - TRBJ1-1
CASSLNPSQGGGYGYTF TGTGCCAGCAGTTTAAACCCCTCCCAGGGGGGAGGCTATGGCTACACCTTC few TRBV12-3/TRBV12-4 TRBD1 TRBJ1-2
CASSLESTRWLPQHF TGTGCCAGCAGCTTAGAGTCGACCAGGTGGCTGCCCCAGCATTTT once TRBV7-2 - TRBJ1-5
CSAPTADSGNTIYF TGCAGTGCCCCAACCGCAGATTCTGGAAACACCATATATTTT many TRBV20-1 - TRBJ1-3
CASSLGSGPQHF TGTGCCAGCAGCTTGGGGTCTGGGCCCCAGCATTTT - TRBV11-2 - TRBJ1-5
CASSPQGGTQPQHF TGTGCCAGCTCACCACAGGGAGGGACCCAGCCCCAGCATTTT - TRBV18 - TRBJ1-5
CSAPRTGGGLNSPLHF TGCAGTGCTCCTCGGACAGGGGGCGGGCTTAATTCACCCCTCCACTTT few TRBV20-1 TRBD1 TRBJ1-6
CASIAGRSTNEKLFF TGTGCCAGCATCGCAGGGAGGTCCACTAATGAAAAACTGTTTTTT - TRBV2 - TRBJ1-4
CASSQGRDGYTF TGTGCCAGCAGCCAGGGACGGGATGGCTACACCTTC few TRBV5-4 - TRBJ1-2
CASSYISRSSTDTQYF TGTGCCAGCAGTTACATCTCAAGATCTAGCACAGATACGCAGTATTTT many TRBV6-2/TRBV6-3 - TRBJ2-3
CSASQLRSTQYF TGCAGTGCTAGTCAGTTAAGATCGACCCAGTACTTC few TRBV20-1 - TRBJ2-5